The rows below give T cell receptor beta chains drawn from one sample of a study of Graves' ophthalmopathy and Graves' hyperthyroidism. Each CDR3 protein gets one entry after TCRdb re-called the multiplex PCR reads with MiXCR. The sample has a few hundred thousand distinct CDR3 sequences, about 40% seen once. Sequenced input: peripheral blood or thyroid tissue (not recorded which). The receptors derive from an adult man with Graves' hyperthyroidism. CDR3s include the opening cysteine and the closing phenylalanine or tryptophan. The order of the fields is D gene, V gene, J gene, clone size, CDR3 protein, CDR3 DNA. The D gene is left open where the match is weak. Expanded clones get a size class; other rows say once, few or many, or leave the size out.

TRBD1	TRBV4-1	TRBJ2-7	many	CASSQVLARQGWISYEQYF	TGCGCCAGCAGCCAAGTCCTCGCCCGACAGGGGTGGATCTCCTACGAGCAGTACTTC
NA	TRBV6-5	TRBJ1-2	many	CASSRAAGYGYTF	TGTGCCAGCAGTCGCGCCGCTGGCTATGGCTACACCTTC
TRBD1	TRBV24-1	TRBJ1-2	many	CATSDPRGSDYGYTF	TGTGCCACCAGTGACCCCAGGGGGTCTGACTATGGCTACACCTTC
NA	TRBV2	TRBJ2-2	NA	CASSHHRVGTGELFF	TGTGCCAGCAGCCACCACAGGGTGGGCACCGGGGAGCTGTTTTTT
NA	TRBV7-2	TRBJ1-1	NA	CASSLTTGRNTEAFF	TGTGCCAGCAGCTTAACTACAGGGAGGAACACTGAAGCTTTCTTT
NA	TRBV24-1	TRBJ2-3	NA	CATSDGGTDTLYF	TGTGCCACCAGTGATGGGGGCACAGATACGCTGTATTTT
NA	TRBV6-5	TRBJ1-6	many	CASSWGGSSPLHF	TGTGCCAGCAGTTGGGGAGGGTCTTCACCCCTCCACTTT
TRBD1	TRBV6-5	TRBJ1-6	many	CASTRTGPNSPLHF	TGTGCCAGCACCCGGACAGGTCCTAATTCACCCCTCCACTTT
NA	TRBV7-6	TRBJ2-1	few	CASSLVETDNEQFF	TGTGCCAGCAGCTTAGTAGAGACAGACAATGAGCAGTTCTTC
TRBD2	TRBV6-6	TRBJ2-7	NA	CASSIDYPGTRGNYEQYF	TGTGCCAGCAGTATAGACTACCCCGGGACTAGGGGGAATTACGAGCAGTACTTC
NA	TRBV12-3/TRBV12-4	TRBJ1-1	many	CASSSWQNTEAFF	TGTGCCAGCAGTTCGTGGCAGAACACTGAAGCTTTCTTT
TRBD1	TRBV4-1	TRBJ1-5	NA	CASSSRQGGGSNQPQHF	TGCGCCAGCAGCTCACGACAGGGTGGTGGGAGCAATCAGCCCCAGCATTTT
TRBD1	TRBV7-9	TRBJ1-2	many	CASSLSDRDGYTF	TGTGCCAGCAGCTTGAGCGACAGGGACGGCTACACCTTC
NA	TRBV25-1	TRBJ1-1	few	CASSSTPGRMNTEAFF	TGTGCCAGCAGTTCAACCCCGGGGAGGATGAACACTGAAGCTTTCTTT
NA	TRBV14	TRBJ1-6	many	CASSQEQGFYSLHF	TGTGCCAGCAGCCAAGAGCAGGGATTTTATTCCCTCCACTTT
NA	TRBV7-9	TRBJ2-1	NA	CASSFHPSNEQFF	TGTGCCAGCAGCTTCCATCCAAGCAATGAGCAGTTCTTC
TRBD1	TRBV7-9	TRBJ1-5	NA	CASSNSRAGGSETQHF	TGTGCCAGCAGCAACTCTCGGGCAGGGGGTTCAGAGACCCAGCATTTT
NA	TRBV20-1	TRBJ2-5	many	CSARGEQETQYF	TGCAGTGCTAGAGGGGAACAAGAGACCCAGTACTTC
TRBD2	TRBV7-9	TRBJ2-7	NA	CASSLQAGGHEQYF	TGTGCCAGCAGCTTACAAGCGGGAGGGCACGAGCAGTACTTC
NA	TRBV18	TRBJ1-2	NA	CASSQTRDTVFNYGYTF	TGTGCCAGCTCTCAAACTCGGGACACCGTATTTAACTATGGCTACACCTTC
NA	TRBV9	TRBJ1-5	many	CASSGGRSNQPQHF	TGTGCCAGCAGCGGAGGACGGTCCAATCAGCCCCAGCATTTT
NA	TRBV12-3/TRBV12-4	TRBJ2-2	few	CASRQQGTGELFF	TGTGCCAGCAGGCAACAGGGAACCGGGGAGCTGTTTTTT
NA	TRBV7-9	TRBJ2-3	NA	CASSPSRARTDTQYF	TGTGCCAGCAGCCCCTCCCGGGCGCGGACAGATACGCAGTATTTT
NA	TRBV19	TRBJ2-2	many	CASSIGQGGTGELFF	TGTGCCAGTAGTATAGGCCAGGGCGGAACCGGGGAGCTGTTTTTT
NA	TRBV29-1	TRBJ2-2	many	CSVVGGKTGELFF	TGCAGCGTCGTAGGGGGGAAGACCGGGGAGCTGTTTTTT
TRBD1	TRBV10-3	TRBJ1-1	NA	CAISGGPRTGRNTEAIF	TGTGCCATCAGTGGGGGCCCCAGGACAGGGAGGAACACTGAAGCTATCTTT
TRBD1	TRBV15	TRBJ2-5	NA	CATSRTGGIGETQYF	TGTGCCACCAGCAGGACAGGGGGGATTGGCGAGACCCAGTACTTC
TRBD1	TRBV29-1	TRBJ2-7	NA	CSSTTGVGFYEQYF	TGCAGCAGTACGACAGGGGTTGGATTCTACGAGCAGTACTTC
NA	TRBV20-1	TRBJ2-7	many	CSARDLRTVGNEQYF	TGCAGTGCTAGAGATCTAAGGACAGTAGGCAACGAGCAGTACTTC
NA	TRBV5-1	TRBJ1-1	many	CASSLAPVDMNTEAFF	TGCGCCAGCAGCTTGGCCCCTGTCGACATGAACACTGAAGCTTTCTTT
NA	TRBV5-1	TRBJ2-7	few	CASSSGAREQYF	TGCGCCAGCAGCTCCGGGGCCCGGGAGCAGTACTTC
TRBD2	TRBV6-2/TRBV6-3	TRBJ2-7	few	CASSWTSQQGEQYF	TGTGCCAGCAGTTGGACTAGCCAGCAGGGCGAGCAGTACTTC
NA	TRBV25-1	TRBJ1-3	NA	CASSSLDFSLGNTIYF	TGTGCCAGCAGTTCCTTGGACTTTTCGCTTGGAAACACTATATATTTT
TRBD2	TRBV7-9	TRBJ2-1	few	CASSSLGGLAGVEQFF	TGTGCCAGCAGCTCCCTGGGGGGACTAGCGGGGGTAGAGCAGTTCTTC
NA	TRBV19	TRBJ2-7	NA	CASSPALGSVYEQYF	TGTGCCAGTAGTCCCGCCTTGGGAAGTGTTTACGAGCAGTACTTC
NA	TRBV9	TRBJ1-2	many	CASSVQGYGYTF	TGTGCCAGCAGTGTCCAGGGTTATGGCTACACCTTC
TRBD1	TRBV20-1	TRBJ2-7	NA	CSASSRQGPEQYF	TGCAGTGCCAGCAGTCGACAGGGCCCCGAGCAGTACTTC
TRBD2	TRBV5-1	TRBJ2-1	once	CASSWIGGGDEQFF	TGCGCCAGCAGCTGGATTGGGGGAGGGGATGAGCAGTTCTTC
NA	TRBV7-8	TRBJ1-2	NA	CASSLARTAGPAGYTF	TGTGCCAGCAGCTTAGCGAGGACAGCGGGACCTGCTGGCTACACCTTC
NA	TRBV7-9	TRBJ2-5	many	CASSFVSQETQYF	TGTGCCAGCAGCTTCGTCTCTCAAGAGACCCAGTACTTC
TRBD2	TRBV7-6	TRBJ2-2	many	CASSLSSGRAGELFF	TGTGCCAGCAGCTTATCTAGCGGGAGGGCCGGGGAGCTGTTTTTT
NA	TRBV6-6	TRBJ1-1	few	CASSYSTGTGAEAFF	TGTGCCAGCAGTTACTCGACGGGGACCGGAGCTGAAGCTTTCTTT
TRBD2	TRBV20-1	TRBJ2-5	NA	CSARGLADQETQYF	TGCAGTGCGCGGGGACTAGCGGACCAAGAGACCCAGTACTTC
NA	TRBV9	TRBJ1-1	many	CASSGTLIGTEAFF	TGTGCCAGCAGCGGGACGTTGATCGGCACTGAAGCTTTCTTT
TRBD2	TRBV25-1	TRBJ2-4	NA	CASSEWRSGRGGDIQYF	TGTGCCAGCAGTGAGTGGCGTAGCGGGAGAGGAGGAGACATTCAGTACTTC
NA	TRBV5-6	TRBJ1-5	many	CASSLRAGVQPQHF	TGTGCCAGCAGCCTCCGGGCAGGGGTTCAGCCCCAGCATTTT
NA	TRBV20-1	TRBJ1-6	NA	CSTSGGPNSPLHF	TGCAGCACCTCGGGGGGGCCGAATTCACCCCTCCACTTT
NA	TRBV4-1	TRBJ1-2	many	CASSQDRQNYGYTF	TGCGCCAGCAGCCAAGATAGACAGAACTATGGCTACACCTTC
NA	TRBV24-1	TRBJ2-5	NA	CATSDSPGNEETQYF	TGTGCCACCAGTGATTCCCCAGGGAATGAGGAGACCCAGTACTTC
TRBD1	TRBV24-1	TRBJ2-3	NA	CATSDRDSGTDTQYF	TGTGCCACCAGTGACCGGGACAGTGGGACAGATACGCAGTATTTT
TRBD1	TRBV10-3	TRBJ2-7	NA	CASSLQGMYF	TGTGCCAGCAGCCTACAGGGGATGTACTTC
NA	TRBV2	TRBJ1-5	NA	CASSEDATNQETQHF	TGTGCCAGCAGTGAAGACGCGACTAACCAAGAGACCCAGCATTTT
NA	TRBV7-2	TRBJ2-7	many	CASSVQGKADEQYF	TGTGCCAGCAGCGTTCAGGGGAAGGCGGACGAGCAGTACTTC
NA	TRBV29-1	TRBJ2-7	once	CSQVGGGTYEQYF	TGCAGCCAAGTAGGGGGAGGGACCTACGAGCAGTACTTC
NA	TRBV7-3	TRBJ1-2	many	CASTSHRGYTF	TGTGCCAGCACTTCTCACCGGGGCTACACCTTC
NA	TRBV4-1	TRBJ1-1	NA	CASSRDGYNTEAFF	TGCGCCAGCAGCCGGGACGGCTATAACACTGAAGCTTTCTTT
TRBD2	TRBV7-2	TRBJ2-5	many	CASSLTRGASGGAETQYF	TGTGCCAGCAGCTTAACGAGGGGCGCTAGCGGGGGGGCAGAGACCCAGTACTTC
TRBD2	TRBV29-1	TRBJ2-7	many	CSVETAGEGYEQYF	TGCAGCGTTGAGACAGCGGGAGAGGGCTACGAGCAGTACTTC